This T cell receptor (beta chain) was found in a study of beta chain features in type 1 diabetes. Trimming took off 8 bases at V and 1 base at J, with 20 bases between the two ends. The CDR3 consists of 16 residues. In germline, CDR1 is MDHEN, CDR2 SYDVKM. This clone has only a few counts. The authors reverse transcribed all of the isolated RNA, so sequencing captured expressed TCRB transcripts. Generated by immunoSEQ multiplex PCR, the TCRdb table keeps only in-frame clones and is missing some. This sample has almost 350,000 clones, with 8% found just once. The clonotype originates from a woman under 30 in good health. The V gene is TRBV28, the J gene TRBJ1-1; D remains unclear. Input material: central memory CD4+ T cells from blood. Here the CDR3 reads CASPPSGSAWNTEAFF. The CDR3, as DNA: TGTGCCAGCCCACCGTCCGGCTCTGCGTGGAACACTGAAGCTTTCTTT.